This is a list of T cell receptor beta chains from one sample in a study of technical replicates of blood from four donors. Data came from immunoSEQ multiplex PCR; TCRdb stores just in-frame clones and leaves some out. Of just over 80,000 clones detected, 95% to 97% appear once; the ten largest clones hold under 0.4%. Sequencing was carried out using T cells isolated from PBMCs. Receptor source: a human donor in good health. Each CDR3 is given with its conserved first and last residue. D genes are given only for firm matches. A clone size is listed for some rows: how often the clone was seen (once, few, many), or a class if it is expanded.

TRBJ2-1	.	.	TRBV4-3	TGCGCCAGCAGCTCTGTCGGGGATAACGAGCAGTTCTTC	CASSSVGDNEQFF
TRBJ2-7	TRBD2	.	TRBV4-2	TGTGCCAGCAGCCAGGGACTAGCGGGAGGGCCCCACGAGCAGTACTTC	CASSQGLAGGPHEQYF
TRBJ2-1	TRBD2	.	TRBV30	TGTGCCTGGACGGAGATAGCGGGAACTGAGCAGTTCTTC	CAWTEIAGTEQFF
TRBJ1-2	TRBD1	.	TRBV9	TGTGCCAGCGGCTCGGGGAGCGGGACAGGGCTAAATGGCTACACCTTC	CASGSGSGTGLNGYTF
TRBJ2-7	.	.	TRBV9	TGTGCCAGCAGCGTAGACGGGATGTCCTACGAGCAGTACTTC	CASSVDGMSYEQYF
TRBJ1-5	TRBD1	.	TRBV5-6	TGTGCCAGCAGCAAGGGACAGATACTACATCAGCCCCAGCATTTT	CASSKGQILHQPQHF
TRBJ1-2	.	.	TRBV28	TGTGCCAGCAGGCCAACCGGGGGGAACTATGGCTACACCTTC	CASRPTGGNYGYTF
TRBJ1-1	TRBD1	.	TRBV29-1	TGCAGCGCAGGGACAGGGAACACTGAAGCTTTCTTT	CSAGTGNTEAFF
TRBJ1-5	.	once	TRBV4-1	TGCGCCAGCAGCCAAGACGTCAATCAGCCCCAGCATTTT	CASSQDVNQPQHF
TRBJ1-1	.	.	TRBV9	TGTGCCAGCAGTGGCAGGGACTTTGCTGGGAACACTGAAGCTTTCTTT	CASSGRDFAGNTEAFF
TRBJ2-1	TRBD2	.	TRBV12-5	TGTGCTAGTGAAAAGCTCCTTTCTGGACTAGCAAATGAGCAGTTCTTC	CASEKLLSGLANEQFF
TRBJ2-7	.	.	TRBV28	TGTGCCAGCAGTCTCTACGAGCAGTACTTC	CASSLYEQYF
TRBJ2-1	.	once	TRBV9	TGTGCCAGCAGCGTAGACAGGACAGTCTACAATGAGCAGTTCTTC	CASSVDRTVYNEQFF
TRBJ2-1	TRBD1	.	TRBV9	TGTGCCAGCAGCTCTGGACAGGGTGGCAATGAGCAGTTCTTC	CASSSGQGGNEQFF
TRBJ2-2	TRBD2	.	TRBV30	TGTGCCTGGAGTGGTCTAGCGGGAGGCTCGACCGGGGAGCTGTTTTTT	CAWSGLAGGSTGELFF
TRBJ2-7	.	.	TRBV19	TGTGCCAGTAGCATTCAAACAGGGATCTACGAGCAGTACTTC	CASSIQTGIYEQYF
TRBJ2-4	.	.	TRBV18	TGTGCCAGCTCTTACTTGAAGAAGGCCAAAAACATTCAGTACTTC	CASSYLKKAKNIQYF
TRBJ2-3	.	.	TRBV9	TGTGCCAGCAGCGTAGATTGGGGGGCGCAGTATTTT	CASSVDWGAQYF
TRBJ2-1	TRBD2	.	TRBV5-1	TGCGCCAGCAGCTTGGGACTAGCGGGAGAGTCTGAGCAGTTCTTC	CASSLGLAGESEQFF
TRBJ1-1	.	once	TRBV29-1	TGCAGCGTTGAGGCGGGGACTGAAGCTTTCTTT	CSVEAGTEAFF
TRBJ2-7	TRBD1	.	TRBV2	TGTGCCAGCAGTCTCGACAGGGGGCACGAGCAGTACTTC	CASSLDRGHEQYF
TRBJ2-1	.	.	TRBV30	TGTGCCTGGAGCGGGAGCTCCTACAATGAGCAGTTCTTC	CAWSGSSYNEQFF
TRBJ2-5	.	.	TRBV30	TGTGCCTGGAGTCGCAGGATTGGAGAGACCCAGTACTTC	CAWSRRIGETQYF
TRBJ1-1	.	.	TRBV6-5	TGTGCCAGCAGTTACGGACATCTTAAGGTCACTGAAGCTTTCTTT	CASSYGHLKVTEAFF
TRBJ2-3	.	.	TRBV5-1	TGCGCCAGCCGTGGGAGTGGCACAGATACGCAGTATTTT	CASRGSGTDTQYF
TRBJ2-1	TRBD2	.	TRBV30	TGTGCCTGGAGCCTTCTTAGCGGGACCTACAATGAGCAGTTCTTC	CAWSLLSGTYNEQFF
TRBJ1-1	.	few	TRBV6-4	TGTGCCAGCAGGGCACAGGGATGGAACACTGAAGCTTTCTTT	CASRAQGWNTEAFF
TRBJ2-7	TRBD2	.	TRBV7-2	TGTGCCAGCAGCAAGGGACTAGCCTACGAGCAGTACTTC	CASSKGLAYEQYF
TRBJ1-5	TRBD1	.	TRBV28	TGTGCCAGCAGTCCCAGGGGGCAGCCCCAGCATTTT	CASSPRGQPQHF
TRBJ1-1	TRBD1	.	TRBV18	TGTGCCAGCTCACCAACAGGGGGCTCAAGCATGGCTTTCTTT	CASSPTGGSSMAFF